A selection of T cell receptor beta chains follows, all from one sample in a study of lymphopenia after photon versus proton radiotherapy. Measured with immunoSEQ multiplex PCR; TCRdb has only the in-frame clones, and not every one. The sample has 29,000 or so clones, roughly 90% seen once. Sequencing used peripheral blood, obtained from a patient treated with proton-based radiotherapy. The receptors here all came from a woman aged 60-70 years with cholangiocarcinoma. Some clones in this sample may be carry-over from other donors' samples. CDR3s include the opening cysteine and the closing phenylalanine or tryptophan. A D gene is named only where the DNA matches it firmly. Clone sizes are given selectively: once, few, many, or a class where the clone is expanded.

d_call | j_call | clone_size | v_call | cdr3_nt | cdr3_aa
NA | TRBJ1-4 | NA | TRBV5-1 | TGCGCCAGCAGCTTGGGCAGGGTAGGGGAAAAACTGTTTTTT | CASSLGRVGEKLFF
TRBD2 | TRBJ2-3 | NA | TRBV5-1 | TGCGCCAGCAGCCCCCCTCTAGCGGGGGCTAACACAGATACGCAGTATTTT | CASSPPLAGANTDTQYF
NA | TRBJ2-1 | NA | TRBV7-8 | TGTGCCAGCAGCCCTCAAGGTTACAATGAGCAGTTCTTC | CASSPQGYNEQFF
TRBD1 | TRBJ2-5 | NA | TRBV2 | TGTGCCAGCACCGGGACAGCTCAAGAGACCCAGTACTTC | CASTGTAQETQYF
TRBD1 | TRBJ1-2 | NA | TRBV27 | TGTGCCAGCAGTTCCCCCGGTTCGACAGGGCCATCTTTCGCGATCTCTGGCTACACCTTC | CASSSPGSTGPSFAISGYTF
NA | TRBJ1-1 | NA | TRBV9 | TGTGCCAGCAGCGCCGGGGGAGTGACAGGGAACACTGAAGCTTTCTTT | CASSAGGVTGNTEAFF
TRBD2 | TRBJ2-2 | NA | TRBV18 | TGTGCCAGCTCACCAGGACTAGCGGGAGCCGGGGAGCTGTTTTTT | CASSPGLAGAGELFF
TRBD2 | TRBJ2-1 | NA | TRBV27 | TGTGCCAGCAGTTTACTTTTCCTAGCGGGAGATTACAATGAGCAGTTCTTC | CASSLLFLAGDYNEQFF
TRBD2 | TRBJ2-1 | NA | TRBV7-8 | TGTGCCAGCAGTCTATCGGCGCTGAGCGGGATAGGTTCCTACAATGAGCAGTTCTTC | CASSLSALSGIGSYNEQFF
NA | TRBJ1-5 | few | TRBV19 | TGTGCCAGTTCTTTGCGGGGCAATCAGCCCCAGCATTTT | CASSLRGNQPQHF
TRBD2 | TRBJ2-3 | NA | TRBV4-3 | TGCGCCAGCAGCACTAGCGGGAGAGGGGATACGCAGTATTTT | CASSTSGRGDTQYF
NA | TRBJ2-3 | NA | TRBV19 | TGTGCCAGTAGTCCGCAGGAGCTATACACAGATACGCAGTATTTT | CASSPQELYTDTQYF
TRBD2 | TRBJ2-3 | NA | TRBV5-1 | TGCGCCAGCAAGGAGACTAGCGGGATAGTAGATACGCAGTATTTT | CASKETSGIVDTQYF
TRBD1 | TRBJ2-2 | NA | TRBV5-1 | TGCGCCAGCAGCTTGGGGACAGGGAACACCGGGGAGCTGTTTTTT | CASSLGTGNTGELFF
NA | TRBJ1-1 | NA | TRBV21-1 | TGTGCCAGCAGCTACTACACAATTCGCACTGAAGCTTTCTTT | CASSYYTIRTEAFF
NA | TRBJ2-5 | NA | TRBV2 | TGTGCCAGCAGTGCCCAGACTAGACAAGAGACCCAGTACTTC | CASSAQTRQETQYF
NA | TRBJ1-2 | NA | TRBV14 | TGTGCCAGCAGCCAAGATCGAGGTGGTCACTATGGCTACACCTTC | CASSQDRGGHYGYTF
NA | TRBJ2-2 | NA | TRBV2 | TGTGCCAGCAGTGAAGTCGGGCAGGGCACCGGGGAGCTGTTTTTT | CASSEVGQGTGELFF
NA | TRBJ1-1 | NA | TRBV7-9 | TGTGCCAGCGACTGGGGCCCGAGGGGACTGAACACTGAAGCTTTCTTT | CASDWGPRGLNTEAFF
NA | TRBJ1-1 | NA | TRBV19 | TGTGCCAGTAGTATTCGGGGAGTGGACACTGAAGCTTTCTTT | CASSIRGVDTEAFF
NA | TRBJ2-2 | NA | TRBV27 | TGTGCCAGCAGTTGGACGGGCGGGGAGCTGTTTTTT | CASSWTGGELFF
NA | TRBJ2-3 | NA | TRBV7-6 | TGTGCCAGCAGCTTTGACGAGAAACGAGGCACAGATACGCAGTATTTT | CASSFDEKRGTDTQYF
TRBD2 | TRBJ2-7 | NA | TRBV18 | TGTGCCAGCTCAAAAGTTCCGGGACTAGGGGCCCCCTACTTCGAGCAGTACTTC | CASSKVPGLGAPYFEQYF
NA | TRBJ2-3 | NA | TRBV11-2 | TGTGCCAGCCGTGAGACAGAACTAAGCACAGATACGCAGTATTTT | CASRETELSTDTQYF
NA | TRBJ1-2 | NA | TRBV7-8 | TGTGCCAGCAGTACCCACAGGGAAAACTATGGCTACACCTTC | CASSTHRENYGYTF
NA | TRBJ1-2 | NA | TRBV14 | TGTGCCAGCAGCCAAGATATCAGGACAGAGTCCTTC | CASSQDIRTESF
TRBD1 | TRBJ1-5 | NA | TRBV18 | TGTGCCAGCTCAGCGATGACAGGGGGTCCTCAGCCCCAGCATTTT | CASSAMTGGPQPQHF
NA | TRBJ1-2 | NA | TRBV14 | TGTGCCAGCAGCCAAGCCATTTCGGCAGGCAGTGGCTACACCTTC | CASSQAISAGSGYTF
NA | TRBJ1-1 | NA | TRBV5-1 | TGCGCCAGCAGCTTGGAAACTGAAGCTTTCTTT | CASSLETEAFF
TRBD2 | TRBJ2-1 | NA | TRBV7-9 | TGTGCCAGCAGTTCCCCGGGACTAGCGGGAGTAAATGAGCAGTTCTTC | CASSSPGLAGVNEQFF
NA | TRBJ1-4 | NA | TRBV18 | TGTGCCAGCTCACCAACGACCACCTCTAATGAAAAACTGTTTTTT | CASSPTTTSNEKLFF